Following are 15 T cell receptor beta chains from one sample sequenced in a study of T cells in localized non-small cell lung cancer. Only in-frame clones appear in the TCRdb table, and some are missing; sequencing was by immunoSEQ multiplex PCR. The sample contains roughly 15,000 clones, around 90% of which appear only once. The input for sequencing was peripheral blood mononuclear cells, taken before any cancer treatment. The receptors derive from a woman aged 35 to 70 with stage III lung adenocarcinoma.

The chain has TRBV5-1 and TRBJ2-7; D gene uncertain. This CDR3 spans 13 amino acids. CDR1 and CDR2 from the germline V gene are SGHRS and YFSETQ. Trimming removed 2 bases from V and 3 bases from J, with 9 bases in between. This CDR3 is CASSFPPYYEQYF. The CDR3 DNA is TGCGCCAGCAGCTTTCCTCCTTACTACGAGCAGTACTTC.

This clone was seen a handful of times. V gene TRBV6-5 combines with J gene TRBJ1-1; D unresolved. Per germline, CDR1 MNHEY and CDR2 SVGAGI. Trimming pared 8 bases from V and 7 bases from J, leaving 11 bases between. This CDR3 region has 11 residues. The CDR3 here is CASSRKGEAFF. In DNA form, the CDR3 reads TGTGCCAGCTCCCGGAAGGGTGAAGCTTTCTTT.

The chain is built from TRBV4-1 and TRBJ1-1, with 7 nucleotides matching TRBD1. V dropped 3 bases and J dropped 3; count of bases not matched to a gene: 7. The CDR3 spans 15 residues. Looked up from germline, CDR1 is MGHRA and CDR2 is YSYEKL. The CDR3 protein is CASSQGRGGYTEAFF. The CDR3 DNA reads TGCGCCAGCAGCCAGGGCAGGGGGGGTTACACTGAAGCTTTCTTT.

V gene TRBV7-2 combines with J gene TRBJ2-1; TRBD2 matches at 8 bases. Unmatched junction bases numbered 14, after V lost 4 bases and J lost 6 bases. The CDR3 totals 17 residues. The V gene's germline CDR1 is SGHTA and CDR2 FQGNSA. The CDR3: CASSSRGLVGSFNEQFF. CDR3 bases: TGTGCCAGCAGCTCGAGGGGACTAGTTGGCTCGTTCAATGAGCAGTTCTTC.

The chain links TRBV2 to TRBJ1-2; D not resolved. Germline V gene lookup returns CDR1 SNHLY and CDR2 FYNNEI. The CDR3 loop spans 14 amino acids. The V gene lost 3 bases and the J gene lost 2 bases, with 10 bases spanning the gap. Written as DNA, the CDR3 is TGTGCCAGCAGTGAGGTCAGCCTGAACTATGGCTACACCTTC. Translation gives CASSEVSLNYGYTF.

This clone was observed a handful of times. The rearrangement links TRBV27 to TRBJ2-7; D is unclear. Germline V lookup: CDR1 MNHEY, CDR2 SMNVEV (reference sequence). This CDR3 region has 14 residues. Trimming stripped 4 bases from V and 1 base from J, with 11 bases between. The CDR3 nucleotides read TGTGCCAGCAGTTATCTTGCGGAGTCCTACGAGCAGTACTTC. Protein: CASSYLAESYEQYF.

This chain uses TRBV19 with TRBJ1-5; D not resolved. Germline V gene sequence: CDR1 LNHDA, CDR2 SQIVND (reference sequence). V was cut by 5 bases and J by 2 bases, with 7 bases left in between. This CDR3 spans 13 amino acids. The CDR3 loop reads CASSPAGNQPQHF. Here the CDR3 DNA reads TGTGCCAGTAGTCCCGCGGGCAATCAGCCCCAGCATTTT.

This clone was observed a single time. V usage is TRBV18 and J usage is TRBJ2-7; TRBD2 matches at 8 bases. Germline V gives CDR1 KGHSH, CDR2 LQKENI. J was trimmed by 12 bases and V by 0 bases; bases with no gene match: 7. The CDR3 totals 13 residues. The CDR3 is CASSPPRSGGPYF. In DNA, the CDR3 is TGTGCCAGCTCACCACCGCGATCGGGAGGGCCGTACTTC. Full variable domain (missing parts from reference TRBV18 and TRBJ2-7): NAGVMQNPRHLVRRRGQEARLRCSPMKGHSHVYWYRQLPEEGLKFMVYLQKENIIDESGMPKERFSAEFPKEGPSILRIQQVVRGDSAAYFCASSPPRSGGPYFGPGTRLTVT.

The rearrangement joins TRBV5-1 to TRBJ2-1; 9 positions match TRBD2. Trimming cost V 4 bases and J 6 bases; bases outside gene matches: 8. Germline lookup yields CDR1 SGHRS and CDR2 YFSETQ. The length of the CDR3 is 15 residues. In DNA form, the CDR3 reads TGCGCCAGCAGCGAGTCCGGGACTAGCAGCAATGAGCAGTTCTTC. Encoded protein: CASSESGTSSNEQFF.

The V and J genes are TRBV5-1 and TRBJ2-1; D ambiguous. V was pared by 1 base and J by 8 bases, with 16 bases between. Per germline, CDR1 SGHRS and CDR2 YFSETQ. The CDR3 sequence is 15 residues long. CDR3 DNA sequence: TGCGCCAGCAGCTTGAACGTCGCGGTCGGGTATGAGCAGTTCTTC. As protein: CASSLNVAVGYEQFF.

This chain joins TRBV19 and TRBJ2-2; 10 nucleotides match TRBD1. Per the germline V gene, CDR1 is LNHDA and CDR2 is SQIVND (reference sequence). The CDR3 consists of 17 residues. J lost 2 bases, V lost 6 bases, and 9 bases had no gene match. CDR3 amino acids: CASRPIQTGGNTGELFF. The CDR3 DNA sequence: TGTGCCAGTAGGCCTATACAGACAGGGGGCAACACCGGGGAGCTGTTTTTT.

The chain uses TRBV20-1 and TRBJ2-5; D is undetermined. The germline V gene encodes CDR1 DFQATT and CDR2 SNEGSKA (reference sequence). The CDR3 length is 11 residues. V lost 3 bases to trimming and J lost 2 bases, with 4 bases between them. The CDR3 coding sequence is TGCAGTGCTAGCCTACAAGAGACCCAGTACTTC. Encoded protein: CSASLQETQYF.

The V gene is TRBV29-1, the J gene TRBJ1-2; D possibly corresponds to TRBD1 (5 bases). V lost 4 bases and J lost 4, with 10 bases in between. Per the germline V gene, CDR1 is SQVTM and CDR2 is ANQGSEA. CDR3 size: 12 residues. The CDR3 spells CSVAQGPYGYTF. In DNA, the CDR3 is TGCAGCGTTGCCCAGGGCCCCTATGGCTACACCTTC.

This chain joins TRBV7-2 and TRBJ2-5; D may be TRBD2 (5 bases). From germline, CDR1 is SGHTA and CDR2 FQGNSA. The CDR3 has 15 amino acids. V was cut by 5 bases and J by 5 bases, with 18 bases left in between. Here the CDR3 DNA reads TGTGCCAGCAGCCCCAGGACGGGAAAAGGGGAGACCCAGTACTTC. Its protein product is CASSPRTGKGETQYF. The variable domain in full, with the rest retrieved from reference TRBV7-2 and TRBJ2-5, is GAGVSQSPSNKVTEKGKDVELRCDPISGHTALYWYRQSLGQGLEFLIYFQGNSAPDKSGLPSDRFSAERTGGSVSTLTIQRTQQEDSAVYLCASSPRTGKGETQYFGPGTRLLVL.

The rearrangement uses TRBV11-3 and TRBJ2-1; perhaps D is TRBD1 or TRBD2 (5 bases each). The germline V gene encodes CDR1 SGHNT and CDR2 YENEEA. The CDR3 runs to 15 residues. Trimming left V 3 bases short and J 5 bases short, with 14 bases between. The CDR3: CASSFEGTPHNEQFF. In nucleotides, the CDR3 is TGTGCCAGCAGCTTCGAGGGGACGCCCCACAATGAGCAGTTCTTC.